This TCR beta chain was captured in a study of T cell responses to AZD1222 COVID-19 vaccine. Study details: Second-dose groups at about 4 or about 12 weeks were pooled.

This clone was detected only once. The antigen is not known. The protocol was immunoSEQ multiplex PCR, while the TCRdb copy is restricted to in-frame clones and leaves out a portion. This table has about 120,000 clones, about 90% appearing once. V lost 2 bases and J 5 bases, leaving 4 bases between the germline ends. The CDR3 length is 12 residues. Germline V CDR1 and CDR2: MNHNS, SASEGT. Study-wide points: The breadth and depth of Spike-specific TCRs increased once two AZD1222 doses had been given. Vaccine-associated CD4 TCRs spanned spike, dominant at 160-218 and 743-854.

This specimen consisted of peripheral blood, obtained on day 0 of AZD1222 vaccination. This chain links TRBV6-1 with TRBJ1-5; D unclear. This receptor was taken from an adult in good health. This CDR3 is CASSEPYQPQHF. The DNA for the CDR3 is TGTGCCAGCAGTGAACCATATCAGCCCCAGCATTTT.